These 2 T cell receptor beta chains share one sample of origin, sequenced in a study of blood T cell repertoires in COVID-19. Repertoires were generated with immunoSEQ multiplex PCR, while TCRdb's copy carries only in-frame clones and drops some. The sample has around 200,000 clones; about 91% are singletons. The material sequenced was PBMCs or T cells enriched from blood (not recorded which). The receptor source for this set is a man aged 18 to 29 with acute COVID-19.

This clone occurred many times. CDR3 in DNA: TGTGCCAGTAGTATGTCGGAGACCCAGTACTTC. Translated, it gives CASSMSETQYF. The genes are TRBV19 and TRBJ2-5, with unresolved D. The V end lost 3 bases, the J end lost 5 bases, and 4 bases lay between the germline ends. The V gene's germline CDR1 is LNHDA and CDR2 SQIVND (reference sequence). CDR3 size: 11 residues.

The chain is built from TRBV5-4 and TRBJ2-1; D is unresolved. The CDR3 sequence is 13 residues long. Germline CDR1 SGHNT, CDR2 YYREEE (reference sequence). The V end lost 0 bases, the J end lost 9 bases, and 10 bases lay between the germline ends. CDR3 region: CASSLGDPLEQFF. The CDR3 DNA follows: TGTGCCAGCAGCTTGGGAGATCCGCTTGAGCAGTTCTTC.